This entry lists 30 T cell receptor beta chains sequenced from one sample in a study of blood T cell repertoires in COVID-19. Measured with immunoSEQ multiplex PCR; TCRdb has only the in-frame clones, and not every one. This sample has about 200,000 clones, with more than 75% found just once. Sequenced input: peripheral blood. Receptors were obtained from a woman aged 80 or older with acute or convalescent COVID-19.

The chain recombines TRBV18 with TRBJ1-3; D is undetermined. The CDR3 sequence is 17 residues long. Per germline, CDR1 KGHSH and CDR2 LQKENI. Trimming left V 1 base short and J 0 bases short, with 13 bases between. The CDR3, as DNA: TGTGCCAGCTCACCACTCTCGGCGGTTTTCTCTGGAAACACCATATATTTT. Amino acids: CASSPLSAVFSGNTIYF.

This clone showed up just a few times. This chain joins TRBV9 and TRBJ1-1; D might be TRBD1 (6 bases). This CDR3 has 14 residues. V gave up 3 bases and J gave up 7 bases, with 16 bases separating them. Looked up from germline, CDR1 is SGDLS and CDR2 is YYNGEE. The CDR3 region has the DNA TGTGCCAGCAGCGGGGGGCCCCTGGGCGGTGAAGCTTTCTTT. It yields the protein CASSGGPLGGEAFF.

The chain combines TRBV7-3 with TRBJ1-1; D might be TRBD1 (6 bases). Germline V gene lookup returns CDR1 SGHTA and CDR2 FQGTGA. The V end was cut by 1 base, the J end by 6 bases, with 24 bases between. This CDR3 comprises 18 residues. For the CDR3, the DNA is TGTGCCAGCAGCTTAATGGTGTTGGGTACAGGGCCTGCCGCTGAAGCTTTCTTT. It translates to CASSLMVLGTGPAAEAFF.

The chain carries TRBV7-9 and TRBJ1-6; D not resolved. The CDR3 covers 14 residues. V gave up 3 bases and J gave up 5 bases, with 8 bases separating them. Germline values: CDR1 SEHNR, CDR2 FQNEAQ (reference sequence). Here the CDR3 reads CASSFRGDNSPLHF. Written as DNA, the CDR3 is TGTGCCAGCAGCTTTCGCGGTGATAATTCACCCCTCCACTTT. The entire variable domain, with the rest obtained from reference TRBV7-9 and TRBJ1-6, is as follows: DTGVSQNPRHKITKRGQNVTFRCDPISEHNRLYWYRQTLGQGPEFLTYFQNEAQLEKSRLLSDRFSAERPKGSFSTLEIQRTEQGDSAMYLCASSFRGDNSPLHFGNGTRLTVT.

The genes are TRBV6-5 and TRBJ2-5, with a weak D call TRBD2 (5 bases). Germline CDR1 is MNHEY and CDR2 is SVGAGI. Trimming removed 7 bases from V and 4 bases from J, with 19 bases in between. The CDR3 covers 15 residues. The CDR3 nucleotides are TGTGCCAGCACCGGGAACTTCCCTCCTCGAGAGACCCAGTACTTC. Its protein is CASTGNFPPRETQYF.

CDR3 region: CASSATSSEETQYF. As DNA, the CDR3 is TGTGCCAGCAGCGCGACTAGCTCGGAAGAGACCCAGTACTTC. This chain joins TRBV9 and TRBJ2-5; 7 nucleotides line up with TRBD2. J gave up 3 bases and V 3 bases, and 5 bases lay outside the gene matches. There are 14 residues in the CDR3. CDR1 and CDR2 (germline): SGDLS, YYNGEE.

This chain joins TRBV3-1 (or the pseudogene TRBV3-2) and TRBJ1-2; TRBD1 aligns across 7 bases. CDR1 is LGHDT, CDR2 YNNKEL, per germline (reference sequence). The V and J ends lost 4 bases and 8 bases, in that order; junction bases with no gene match: 10. The CDR3 is 14 residues long. In DNA, the CDR3 is TGTGCCAGCAGCCTACAGGGGTCGGGCGGCGGCTACACCTTC. Amino acid sequence: CASSLQGSGGGYTF.

V gene TRBV9 combines with J gene TRBJ2-4; 9 bases agree with TRBD2. The CDR3 is made up of 13 amino acids. The trim removed 2 bases at V and 7 bases at J, leaving 1 base unmatched. Germline CDR1 SGDLS, CDR2 YYNGEE. CDR3 bases: TGTGCCAGCAGCGTTGCGGGAGGGAACATTCAGTACTTC. Encoded protein: CASSVAGGNIQYF. The complete variable domain, with remaining parts taken from reference TRBV9 and TRBJ2-4, reads DSGVTQTPKHLITATGQRVTLRCSPRSGDLSVYWYQQSLDQGLQFLIQYYNGEERAKGNILERFSAQQFPDLHSELNLSSLELGDSALYFCASSVAGGNIQYFGAGTRLSVL.

This sequence joins TRBV11-2 and TRBJ2-4; 9 bases line up with TRBD2. Germline CDR1 is SGHAT and CDR2 is FQNNGV. V was pared by 3 bases and J by 3 bases, with 9 bases of the junction left unmatched. The CDR3 is 17 amino acids. CDR3: CASSFGLAGWDKNIQYF. The CDR3 DNA reads as TGTGCCAGCAGCTTCGGGCTAGCGGGGTGGGACAAAAACATTCAGTACTTC.

The chain combines TRBV9 with TRBJ2-5; 10 bases are a match to TRBD2. Germline V gene lookup returns CDR1 SGDLS and CDR2 YYNGEE. The J segment lost 1 base and the V segment lost 4 bases, leaving 4 bases of the junction unmatched. The CDR3 is made up of 15 amino acids. CDR3: CASSRTSGIQETQYF. The DNA of the CDR3 is TGTGCCAGCAGCCGTACTAGCGGGATCCAAGAGACCCAGTACTTC.

This clone was picked up one time. The chain uses TRBV7-2 and TRBJ1-1; no clear D gene. The CDR3 runs to 14 residues. CDR1 is SGHTA and CDR2 is FQGNSA in the germline V gene. V gave up 1 base and J gave up 12 bases, with 18 bases separating them. The CDR3 spells CASSLVSSRERSFF. The CDR3 DNA follows: TGTGCCAGCAGCTTAGTAAGCTCCCGCGAGAGGTCTTTCTTT.

The rearrangement links TRBV14 to TRBJ1-3; TRBD1 matches 9 bases. The junction had 16 bases not matched to a gene; V was cut back by 4 bases and J by 3 bases. The germline V gene has CDR1 SGHDN and CDR2 FVKESK. The CDR3 contains 19 residues. The CDR3 loop reads CASSPRTGERVKYGNTIYF. The CDR3 bases are TGTGCCAGCAGCCCCCGGACAGGGGAGCGCGTCAAGTATGGAAACACCATATATTTT. Complete variable domain (other parts from reference TRBV14 and TRBJ1-3): EAGVTQFPSHSVIEKGQTVTLRCDPISGHDNLYWYRRVMGKEIKFLLHFVKESKQDESGMPNNRFLAERTGGTYSTLKVQPAELEDSGVYFCASSPRTGERVKYGNTIYFGEGSWLTVV.

The chain has TRBV5-1 and TRBJ2-7, with 8 positions matching TRBD1. The germline V gene has CDR1 SGHRS and CDR2 YFSETQ. With 4 bases clipped from V and 5 bases from J, the junction kept 8 bases outside the gene matches. The CDR3 contains 14 residues. CDR3 amino acids: CASSPTQGGHEQYF. DNA for the CDR3: TGCGCCAGCAGCCCCACACAGGGGGGCCACGAGCAGTACTTC.

The V call is TRBV30, the J call TRBJ1-5, with D possibly being TRBD1 (6 bases). V was clipped by 0 bases and J by 7 bases, with 19 bases between them. The germline V gene has CDR1 GTSNPN and CDR2 SVGIG (reference sequence). The CDR3 totals 16 residues. CDR3 in DNA: TGTGCCTGGAGTGTACTGCCAGGGGCCCCTCCACAGCCCCAGCATTTT. Amino acid sequence: CAWSVLPGAPPQPQHF.

This chain joins TRBV30 and TRBJ2-7; 12 bases map to TRBD1. The V segment lost 4 bases and the J segment 4 bases; nucleotides outside the gene matches: 5. Germline V gene data show CDR1 as GTSNPN and CDR2 as SVGIG (reference sequence). This CDR3 spans 14 amino acids. The CDR3 sequence: CAWKGQGAQYEQYF. The CDR3 DNA follows: TGTGCCTGGAAGGGACAGGGGGCGCAGTACGAGCAGTACTTC.

V is TRBV29-1 and J is TRBJ2-7, with a weak D call TRBD1 (5 bases). Trimming stripped 4 bases from V and 0 bases from J, with 13 bases between. Germline V gene data show CDR1 as SQVTM and CDR2 as ANQGSEA. The CDR3 extends over 14 amino acids. CDR3 in amino acids: CSVVRGGSSYEQYF. CDR3 DNA: TGCAGCGTTGTTAGGGGCGGAAGCTCCTACGAGCAGTACTTC.

V is TRBV5-4 and J is TRBJ2-5, with a weak D call TRBD2 (5 bases). This CDR3 has 16 amino acids. Germline V gene data show CDR1 as SGHNT and CDR2 as YYREEE (reference sequence). With 2 bases removed from V and 1 base from J, the gap between germline ends came to 15 bases. This CDR3 reads CASSFGKRKGQETQYF. The CDR3 coding sequence is TGTGCCAGCAGCTTTGGAAAGCGGAAGGGCCAAGAGACCCAGTACTTC.

The chain recombines TRBV7-2 with TRBJ2-3; 8 bases match TRBD1. The CDR3 is made up of 14 amino acids. The V segment lost 5 bases and the J segment 4 bases; nucleotides outside the gene matches: 5. Looked up from germline, CDR1 is SGHTA and CDR2 is FQGNSA. The CDR3 nucleotides are TGTGCCAGCAGCATAGGACAGGGCTCAGATACGCAGTATTTT. It translates to CASSIGQGSDTQYF.

This chain links TRBV7-8 with TRBJ1-2; weak D call: TRBD1 (6 bases). Trimming took 5 bases from V and 4 from J, leaving 14 bases between them. This CDR3 contains 14 residues. Germline V CDR1 and CDR2: SGHVS, FQNEAQ. CDR3 in DNA: TGTGCCAGCAGCCCGCGGACAGTCTTCTATGGCTACACCTTC. The encoded protein is CASSPRTVFYGYTF.

In DNA form, the CDR3 reads TGTGCCAGCTCACCACCCTCGCAGGCCACCTATGGCTACACCTTC. Protein product: CASSPPSQATYGYTF. This rearrangement joins TRBV18 to TRBJ1-2; D is unclear. The germline V gene encodes CDR1 KGHSH and CDR2 LQKENI. The V gene lost 0 bases and the J gene lost 4 bases, with 12 bases spanning the gap. CDR3 length equals 15 residues.

The chain recombines TRBV27 with TRBJ2-1, with 11 bases fitting TRBD2. V lost 2 bases, J lost 7 bases, and 7 bases stayed unmatched. Germline assignment: CDR1 MNHEY and CDR2 SMNVEV (reference sequence). This CDR3 is built from 16 residues. This CDR3 is CASSLILAGVMNEQFF. CDR3 DNA sequence: TGTGCCAGCAGTTTAATACTAGCGGGAGTAATGAATGAGCAGTTCTTC.

The CDR3 spells CASSIDIGGEQFF. The CDR3 DNA follows: TGTGCCAGTAGTATAGATATCGGGGGAGAGCAGTTCTTC. The chain links TRBV19 to TRBJ2-1, with D possibly matching TRBD2 (6 bases). Germline V lookup: CDR1 LNHDA, CDR2 SQIVND (reference sequence). The CDR3 spans 13 residues. The ends were cut back, 0 bases at V and 10 bases at J, with 10 bases in the middle.

This clone was observed a single time. This CDR3 is CSGGQWNTEAFF. The CDR3 nucleotides read TGCAGCGGGGGACAGTGGAACACTGAAGCTTTCTTT. This rearrangement joins TRBV29-1 to TRBJ1-1; TRBD1 agrees at 7 bases. This CDR3 region has 12 residues. Germline-derived CDR1 and CDR2 are SQVTM and ANQGSEA. J lost 1 base, V lost 7 bases, and 3 bases had no gene match.

This clone is a singleton in its sample. The chain uses TRBV5-1 and TRBJ2-2; weak D call: TRBD2 (5 bases). Trimming removed 1 base at V and 7 bases at J, with 11 bases between. Germline V gene data show CDR1 as SGHRS and CDR2 as YFSETQ. The CDR3 has 14 amino acids. The CDR3 protein is CASSLYEGSGELFF. CDR3 nucleotide sequence: TGCGCCAGCAGCTTGTATGAGGGTAGCGGGGAGCTGTTTTTT. The complete variable domain, with remaining parts taken from reference TRBV5-1 and TRBJ2-2, reads KAGVTQTPRYLIKTRGQQVTLSCSPISGHRSVSWYQQTPGQGLQFLFEYFSETQRNKGNFPGRFSGRQFSNSRSEMNVSTLELGDSALYLCASSLYEGSGELFFGEGSRLTVL.

The gene calls are TRBV28 and TRBJ1-2; D remains unclear. The CDR3 has 13 residues. The V gene's germline CDR1 is MDHEN and CDR2 SYDVKM. Trimming removed 8 bases at V and 4 bases at J, with 14 bases between. CDR3: CASLRASFYGYTF. The CDR3, as DNA: TGTGCCAGCTTGAGGGCGTCTTTCTATGGCTACACCTTC.

The chain couples TRBV2 to TRBJ1-5; 7 bases agree with TRBD1. The CDR3 runs to 13 residues. Per germline, CDR1 SNHLY and CDR2 FYNNEI. The V and J ends lost 10 bases and 4 bases, in that order; junction bases with no gene match: 7. CDR3 coding DNA: TGTGCCACCCGGGACAGTCTGAATCAGCCCCAGCATTTT. Encoded protein: CATRDSLNQPQHF.

The chain combines TRBV18 with TRBJ2-7; D might be TRBD2 (6 bases). Germline V gene sequence: CDR1 KGHSH, CDR2 LQKENI. Trimming took 6 bases from V and 5 from J, leaving 20 bases between them. This CDR3 spans 15 amino acids. The CDR3 here is CASSRGPGTDNEQYF. The CDR3 DNA is TGTGCCAGCTCGCGGGGACCCGGGACGGACAACGAGCAGTACTTC.

The chain has TRBV10-1 and TRBJ2-1; TRBD2 matches 13 bases. CDR3 size: 17 residues. Germline loops: CDR1 WNHNN, CDR2 SYGVQD (reference sequence). J was trimmed by 6 bases and V by 6 bases; bases with no gene match: 11. The DNA for the CDR3 is TGCGCCAGCAGCCCTCCCGGGACTAGCGGGAAAGGCAATGAGCAGTTCTTC. Its protein is CASSPPGTSGKGNEQFF.

The chain recombines TRBV29-1 with TRBJ2-1; D gene unclear. The CDR3 loop spans 13 amino acids. Germline values: CDR1 SQVTM, CDR2 ANQGSEA. Deletions cut 4 bases from V and 9 bases from J, with 16 bases between. The CDR3 here is CSVGAGTYAEQFF. Written as DNA, the CDR3 is TGCAGCGTTGGGGCCGGAACGTACGCTGAGCAGTTCTTC.

The CDR3 spells CASNSRTSGSYEQYF. The CDR3 DNA reads TGTGCCAGCAACTCCCGGACTAGCGGGAGCTACGAGCAGTACTTC. The J gene is TRBJ2-7, the V gene TRBV6-5, with TRBD2 matching 13 bases. Per the germline V gene, CDR1 is MNHEY and CDR2 is SVGAGI. The CDR3 has 15 amino acids. The V and J ends lost 7 bases and 3 bases, in that order; junction bases with no gene match: 6.